Reported below is one T cell receptor beta chain. The authors' processing: Scientists estimated how many nucleated cells there were by amplifying reference gene primers. Clones were sequenced by immunoSEQ multiplex PCR, and TCRdb holds only the in-frame ones, with some missing. D and trimming come from the DNA, and the V and J calls and clone size come from that table. The sample shows some 120,000 clones, about 82% of them seen only once. The sample belongs to a study of blood T cell repertoires in COVID-19. Study as a whole: Whether acute or convalescent, the COVID-19 samples came from the United States, Italy and Spain.

Germline lookup yields CDR1 SGDLS and CDR2 YYNGEE. This CDR3 has 17 amino acids. The V gene end was trimmed by 0 bases and the J gene end by 2 bases; junction bases not matched to a gene: 4. This chain uses TRBV9 with TRBJ2-1; TRBD2 matches at 11 bases. Source material: peripheral blood. The receptor's source is a human donor in a cohort sampled during active COVID-19. CDR3 residues: CASSVGLAGGTYNEQFF. The CDR3 DNA reads as TGTGCCAGCAGCGTAGGGCTAGCGGGAGGAACCTACAATGAGCAGTTCTTC. The variable domain in full, completed from reference TRBV9 and TRBJ2-1, reads DSGVTQTPKHLITATGQRVTLRCSPRSGDLSVYWYQQSLDQGLQFLIQYYNGEERAKGNILERFSAQQFPDLHSELNLSSLELGDSALYFCASSVGLAGGTYNEQFFGPGTRLTVL.